What follows are 18 T cell receptor beta chains derived from one specimen sequenced in a study of OX40 agonist ivuxolimab in advanced cancers. Library prep was done by the immunoSEQ multiplex PCR assay. Entries here come from immuneACCESS through TCRdb and include only in-frame sequences with V and J called. Some clones fail to appear in such tables; in the studies checked, an unresolved V gene covers under half of the shortfall, and the cause of the remainder is unknown. The sample table contains 100,000 or so clones; only one count was recorded for under 95% of them. The top ten constitute about 0.51% of the sample. Sequences were derived from CD4+ or CD8+ T cells sorted from blood, sampled in a trial of the OX40 agonist ivuxolimab. These TCRs come from an adult with an advanced solid tumor such as melanoma, head and neck, liver or kidney cancer.

The chain recombines TRBV11-3 with TRBJ1-5, with no clear D. From germline, CDR1 is SGHNT and CDR2 YENEEA. The V and J ends lost 0 bases and 4 bases respectively, with 4 bases between them. The length of the CDR3 is 13 residues. DNA for the CDR3: TGTGCCAGCAGCTTAGACGCGAATCAGCCCCAGCATTTT. Translating gives CASSLDANQPQHF.

The rearrangement links TRBV14 to TRBJ2-3; D possibly corresponds to TRBD2 (6 bases). Germline CDR1 reads SGHDN; CDR2 reads FVKESK. Trimming removed 3 bases from V and 3 bases from J, with 13 bases in between. CDR3 length: 15 residues. The CDR3 loop reads CASSHPTGVTDTQYF. The CDR3 coding sequence is TGTGCCAGCAGCCATCCAACGGGAGTTACAGATACGCAGTATTTT.

This clone was detected a few times. The chain has TRBV2 and TRBJ2-6; D is ambiguous. Germline CDR1 SNHLY, CDR2 FYNNEI. CDR3 length: 15 amino acids. V shed 9 bases and J shed 1 base, with 13 bases lying between them. The CDR3 is CARAGSTSGANVLTF. The DNA of the CDR3 is TGTGCCAGGGCCGGGTCTACATCTGGGGCCAACGTCCTGACTTTC. The full variable domain, its missing parts supplied by reference TRBV2 and TRBJ2-6, is EPEVTQTPSHQVTQMGQEVILRCVPISNHLYFYWYRQILGQKVEFLVSFYNNEISEKSEIFDDQFSVERPDGSNFTLKIRSTKLEDSAMYFCARAGSTSGANVLTFGAGSRLTVL.

The chain has TRBV19 and TRBJ1-1; 12 bases are shared with TRBD1. Per the germline V gene, CDR1 is LNHDA and CDR2 is SQIVND (reference sequence). V was clipped by 3 bases and J by 4 bases; unmatched bases: 0. The CDR3 totals 14 residues. In DNA, the CDR3 is TGTGCCAGTAGTATGGGACAGGGGGCCACTGAAGCTTTCTTT. It yields the protein CASSMGQGATEAFF.

Only one count was recorded for this clone. V gene TRBV9 combines with J gene TRBJ2-5; perhaps TRBD1 as D (6 bases). This CDR3 is 15 amino acids long. Germline lookup yields CDR1 SGDLS and CDR2 YYNGEE. Trimming pared 0 bases from V and 4 bases from J, leaving 13 bases between. CDR3 sequence (DNA): TGTGCCAGCAGCGTAGCAACCGGGACACGAGAGACCCAGTACTTC. It yields the protein CASSVATGTRETQYF.

The V call is TRBV10-3, the J call TRBJ2-1; the D is unclear. Germline V gene data show CDR1 as ENHRY and CDR2 as SYGVKD. The CDR3 runs 13 residues. V lost 2 bases and J 4 bases, leaving 6 bases between the germline ends. CDR3 region: CAISEEVYNEQFF. The CDR3 DNA sequence: TGTGCCATCAGTGAGGAGGTTTACAATGAGCAGTTCTTC.

The chain links TRBV4-3 to TRBJ1-2, with D unclear. Per germline, CDR1 LGHNA and CDR2 YSLEER. With 1 base removed from V and 3 bases from J, the gap between germline ends came to 12 bases. The CDR3 runs to 15 residues. CDR3 residues: CASSQGSTVDYGYTF. The CDR3 region has the DNA TGCGCCAGCAGCCAAGGGAGCACGGTAGACTATGGCTACACCTTC.

The chain uses TRBV28 and TRBJ2-3; 7 bases map to TRBD2. The trim removed 6 bases at V and 2 bases at J, leaving 5 bases unmatched. The CDR3 loop spans 14 amino acids. The germline V gene has CDR1 MDHEN and CDR2 SYDVKM. CDR3 nucleotides: TGTGCCAGCAGCTTAGGGAGGGCCACAGATACGCAGTATTTT. It translates to CASSLGRATDTQYF. Using reference TRBV28 and TRBJ2-3 for the parts outside the CDR3, the full variable domain is DVKVTQSSRYLVKRTGEKVFLECVQDMDHENMFWYRQDPGLGLRLIYFSYDVKMKEKGDIPEGYSVSREKKERFSLILESASTNQTSMYLCASSLGRATDTQYFGPGTRLTVL.

This chain joins TRBV29-1 and TRBJ2-7; D is unresolved. Trimming cost V 4 bases and J 5 bases, with 6 bases left between them. There are 10 residues in the CDR3. Germline V gives CDR1 SQVTM, CDR2 ANQGSEA. CDR3 in DNA: TGCAGCGTTGGGTCTAACGAGCAGTACTTC. Translation gives CSVGSNEQYF.

The chain has TRBV28 and TRBJ2-1, with 8 bases fitting TRBD1. This CDR3 spans 15 amino acids. The germline CDR1 and CDR2 sequences are MDHEN and SYDVKM. J lost 4 bases, V lost 5 bases, and 7 bases had no gene match. CDR3 region: CASSPRDRIYNEQFF. CDR3 nucleotide sequence: TGTGCCAGCAGTCCGCGGGACAGGATTTACAATGAGCAGTTCTTC.

This chain joins TRBV10-3 and TRBJ2-7; D is unresolved. The CDR3 length is 14 residues. The germline gives CDR1 ENHRY, CDR2 SYGVKD. V was shortened by 0 bases and J by 6 bases, with 12 bases between the two germline ends. CDR3 sequence: CAISESSTWSEQYF. The CDR3, as DNA: TGTGCCATCAGTGAGTCTTCCACGTGGTCCGAGCAGTACTTC.

J is TRBJ2-5 and V is TRBV10-1; 13 bases agree with TRBD2. This CDR3 comprises 16 residues. Germline assignment: CDR1 WNHNN and CDR2 SYGVQD (reference sequence). V lost 8 bases to trimming and J lost 4 bases; unmatched junction nucleotides: 10. The CDR3 DNA reads TGCGCCAGCGGGGGGACTAGCGGGATGGGTAGAGAGACCCAGTACTTC. This translates into CASGGTSGMGRETQYF.

The chain links TRBV2 to TRBJ1-1; D is uncertain. The germline V gene encodes CDR1 SNHLY and CDR2 FYNNEI. The V end was cut by 7 bases, the J end by 1 base, with 4 bases between. The CDR3 runs 11 residues. The CDR3 here is CASTQNTEAFF. For the CDR3, the DNA is TGTGCCAGCACCCAGAACACTGAAGCTTTCTTT.

This chain links TRBV28 with TRBJ1-1, with D unclear. Per the germline V gene, CDR1 is MDHEN and CDR2 is SYDVKM. With 6 bases removed from V and 1 base from J, the gap between germline ends came to 15 bases. This CDR3 region has 15 residues. CDR3 DNA: TGTGCCAGCAGACTGGGTGGCCACTCGAACACTGAAGCTTTCTTT. Translation gives CASRLGGHSNTEAFF.

This rearrangement joins TRBV19 to TRBJ1-1, with D perhaps TRBD1 (6 bases). V was cut by 7 bases and J by 1 base, with 13 bases left in between. The CDR3 sequence is 14 residues long. Germline V gives CDR1 LNHDA, CDR2 SQIVND (reference sequence). In nucleotides, the CDR3 is TGTGCCAGTACCGGACAGAGGAAGAACACTGAAGCTTTCTTT. Amino acid sequence: CASTGQRKNTEAFF.

This clone was found once. The chain is built from TRBV4-1 and TRBJ2-3; no clear D gene. Looked up from germline, CDR1 is MGHRA and CDR2 is YSYEKL. The CDR3 spans 13 residues. Trimming removed 4 bases from V and 5 bases from J, with 10 bases in between. Here the CDR3 reads CASSPSKEDTQYF. The CDR3 DNA sequence: TGCGCCAGCAGCCCGTCCAAAGAAGATACGCAGTATTTT.

The chain recombines TRBV5-6 with TRBJ1-3; D not certain. The CDR3 has 16 residues. Germline V lookup: CDR1 SGHDT, CDR2 YYEEEE. Trimming took 1 base from V and 0 from J, leaving 11 bases between them. The CDR3 region is CASSLLSGFSGNTIYF. The CDR3 bases are TGTGCCAGCAGCTTGTTGTCGGGATTCTCTGGAAACACCATATATTTT.

J is TRBJ2-3 and V is TRBV7-8; 9 bases agree with TRBD1. V lost 6 bases to trimming and J lost 1 base; unmatched junction nucleotides: 11. The CDR3 has 17 residues. Germline CDR1 and CDR2: SGHVS and FQNEAQ. The CDR3 spells CASRKNVQGAGTDTQYF. In DNA form, the CDR3 reads TGTGCCAGCAGGAAGAATGTACAGGGGGCTGGCACAGATACGCAGTATTTT.